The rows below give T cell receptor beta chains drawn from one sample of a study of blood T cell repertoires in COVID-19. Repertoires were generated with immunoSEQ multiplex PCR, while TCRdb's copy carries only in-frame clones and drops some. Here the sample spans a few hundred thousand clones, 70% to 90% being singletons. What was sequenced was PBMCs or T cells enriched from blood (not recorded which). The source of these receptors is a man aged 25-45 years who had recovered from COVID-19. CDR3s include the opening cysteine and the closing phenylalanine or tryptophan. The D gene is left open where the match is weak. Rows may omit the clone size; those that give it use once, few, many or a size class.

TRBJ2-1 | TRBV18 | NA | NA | CASSHGGPAGLDSYNEQFF | TGTGCCAGCTCACACGGGGGACCAGCGGGCCTCGACTCCTACAATGAGCAGTTCTTC
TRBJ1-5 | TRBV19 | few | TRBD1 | CASSTRDRGRNQPQHF | TGTGCCAGTAGTACCCGGGACAGGGGTCGGAATCAGCCCCAGCATTTT
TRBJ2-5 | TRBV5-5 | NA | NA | CASSLGPPSQTQYF | TGTGCCAGCAGCTTGGGACCCCCTAGCCAGACCCAGTACTTC
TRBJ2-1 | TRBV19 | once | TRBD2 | CASSISLAGVVEQFF | TGTGCCAGTAGTATATCGCTAGCGGGAGTGGTGGAGCAGTTCTTC
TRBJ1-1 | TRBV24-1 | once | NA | CATSETELGGEVRAFF | TGTGCCACCAGTGAGACAGAACTGGGGGGGGAAGTACGAGCTTTCTTT
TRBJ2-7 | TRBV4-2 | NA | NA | CASSLRVLNYEQYF | TGTGCCAGCAGCTTACGGGTACTCAACTACGAGCAGTACTTC
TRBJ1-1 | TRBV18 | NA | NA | CASSPRAQGLTEAFF | TGTGCCAGCTCACCCCGGGCACAGGGTCTCACTGAAGCTTTCTTT
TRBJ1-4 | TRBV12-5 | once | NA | CASGLVQGVGEKLFF | TGTGCTAGTGGTTTGGTACAGGGCGTAGGCGAAAAACTGTTTTTT
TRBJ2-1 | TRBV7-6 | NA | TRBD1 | CASRGGQGRNEQFF | TGTGCCAGCAGGGGGGGACAGGGAAGGAATGAGCAGTTCTTC
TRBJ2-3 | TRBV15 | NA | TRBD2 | CATSEPRLAGGGDTQYF | TGTGCCACCAGCGAGCCCCGACTAGCGGGAGGGGGAGATACGCAGTATTTT
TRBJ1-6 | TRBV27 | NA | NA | CASSYPRGSPLHF | TGTGCCAGCAGTTACCCCAGGGGATCACCCCTCCACTTT
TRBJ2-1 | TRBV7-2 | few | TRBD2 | CASSLGYLADGEQFF | TGTGCCAGCAGCTTAGGTTACCTAGCGGACGGCGAGCAGTTCTTC
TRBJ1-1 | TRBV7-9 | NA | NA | CASSSHRNTEAFF | TGTGCCAGCAGCTCCCACAGGAACACTGAAGCTTTCTTT
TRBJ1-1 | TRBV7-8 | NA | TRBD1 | CASSLRRDRVNTEAFF | TGTGCCAGCAGCCTGAGACGCGACAGGGTGAACACTGAAGCTTTCTTT
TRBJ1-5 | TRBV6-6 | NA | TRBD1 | CASSKGQGDYQPQHF | TGTGCCAGCAGTAAAGGACAGGGGGACTATCAGCCCCAGCATTTT
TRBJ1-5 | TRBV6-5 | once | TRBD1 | CAIARQGVSNQPQHF | TGTGCCATTGCCAGACAGGGTGTCAGCAATCAGCCCCAGCATTTT
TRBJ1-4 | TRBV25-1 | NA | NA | CASSEPKTRWRANEKLFF | TGTGCCAGCAGTGAACCAAAAACCCGGTGGCGGGCAAATGAAAAACTGTTTTTT
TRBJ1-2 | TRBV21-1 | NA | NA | CASSKGRGGYTF | TGTGCCAGCAGCAAAGGCCGCGGGGGCTACACCTTC